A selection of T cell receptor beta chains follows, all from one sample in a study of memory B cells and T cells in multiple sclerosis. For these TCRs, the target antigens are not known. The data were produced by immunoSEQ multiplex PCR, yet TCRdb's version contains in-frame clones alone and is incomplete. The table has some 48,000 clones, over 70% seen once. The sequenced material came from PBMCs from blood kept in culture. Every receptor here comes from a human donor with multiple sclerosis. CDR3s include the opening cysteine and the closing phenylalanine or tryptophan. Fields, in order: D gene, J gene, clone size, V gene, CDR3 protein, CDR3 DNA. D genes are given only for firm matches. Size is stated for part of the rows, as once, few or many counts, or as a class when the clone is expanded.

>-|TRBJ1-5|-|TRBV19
CARPYLSNQPQHF
TGTGCCAGACCATATCTCTCCAATCAGCCCCAGCATTTT
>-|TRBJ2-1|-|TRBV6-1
CASRADGAGHNEQFF
TGTGCCAGCAGGGCGGATGGGGCCGGCCACAATGAGCAGTTCTTC
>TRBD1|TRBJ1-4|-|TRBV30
CAWTQGAGNEKLFF
TGTGCCTGGACCCAGGGGGCGGGTAATGAAAAACTGTTTTTT
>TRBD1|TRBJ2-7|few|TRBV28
CASTPGTGAYEQYF
TGTGCCAGCACTCCCGGGACAGGAGCCTACGAGCAGTACTTC
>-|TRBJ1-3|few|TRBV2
CASSERQAISGNTIYF
TGTGCCAGCAGTGAACGACAGGCGATCTCTGGAAACACCATATATTTT
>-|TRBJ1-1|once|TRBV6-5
CASSYAAEAFF
TGTGCCAGCAGTTACGCGGCTGAAGCTTTCTTT
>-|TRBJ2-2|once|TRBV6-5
CASARGNTGELFF
TGTGCCAGCGCCAGGGGAAACACCGGGGAGCTGTTTTTT
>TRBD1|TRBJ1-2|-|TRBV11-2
CASSFTGTGRGGYTF
TGTGCCAGCAGCTTTACCGGGACAGGGAGGGGAGGCTACACCTTC
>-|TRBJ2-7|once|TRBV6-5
CASSYSAGHYEQYF
TGTGCCAGCAGTTACTCGGCAGGACATTACGAGCAGTACTTC
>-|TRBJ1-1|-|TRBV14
CASSQHGGQGNTEAFF
TGTGCCAGCAGCCAACACGGCGGGCAGGGGAACACTGAAGCTTTCTTT
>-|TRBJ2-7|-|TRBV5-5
CASSPSAVYEQYF
TGTGCCAGCAGCCCCTCGGCCGTCTACGAGCAGTACTTC
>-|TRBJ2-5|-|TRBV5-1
CASSLNWGGGETQYF
TGCGCCAGCAGCCTCAACTGGGGGGGCGGGGAGACCCAGTACTTC
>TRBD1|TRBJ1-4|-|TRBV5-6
CASSFQGASGSWKLFF
TGTGCCAGCAGCTTCCAGGGGGCCTCAGGTAGCTGGAAACTGTTTTTT
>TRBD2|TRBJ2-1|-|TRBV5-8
CASPPGGAGINEQFF
TGTGCCAGCCCACCCGGGGGGGCTGGTATAAATGAGCAGTTCTTC
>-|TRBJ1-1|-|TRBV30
CAWSEDVEAFF
TGTGCCTGGAGCGAGGATGTTGAAGCTTTCTTT
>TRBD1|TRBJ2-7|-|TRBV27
CASRSQKQGIGSYEQYF
TGTGCCAGCAGGTCTCAAAAACAGGGGATCGGGTCCTACGAGCAGTACTTC
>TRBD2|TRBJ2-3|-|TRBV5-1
CASSLAGRGGTDTQYF
TGCGCCAGCAGCTTGGCCGGGAGGGGGGGGACAGATACGCAGTATTTT
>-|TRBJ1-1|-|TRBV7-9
CASSLAIGGNTEAFF
TGTGCCAGCAGCTTAGCGATTGGGGGGAACACTGAAGCTTTCTTT
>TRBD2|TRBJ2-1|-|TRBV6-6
CASSNTKRGIYEQFF
TGTGCCAGCAGCAACACAAAGCGGGGTATCTATGAGCAGTTCTTC
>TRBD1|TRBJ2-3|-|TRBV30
CAWGSTGGGTDTQYF
TGTGCCTGGGGATCGACAGGGGGTGGGACAGATACGCAGTATTTT
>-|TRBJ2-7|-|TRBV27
CASSLSSQGRSSYEQYF
TGTGCCAGCAGTTTATCCTCCCAGGGGCGAAGCTCCTACGAGCAGTACTTC
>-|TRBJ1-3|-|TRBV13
CASSVSGLPGNTIYF
TGTGCCAGCAGCGTGTCGGGGCTACCAGGGAACACCATATATTTT
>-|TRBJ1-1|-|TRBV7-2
CASSLVGGQVGTEAFF
TGTGCCAGCAGCTTAGTGGGGGGTCAAGTGGGCACTGAAGCTTTCTTT
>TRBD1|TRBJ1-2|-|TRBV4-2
CASSQVAQGEDGYTF
TGTGCCAGCAGCCAAGTGGCCCAGGGGGAAGATGGCTACACCTTC
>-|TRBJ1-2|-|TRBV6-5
CASRGVVNYGYTF
TGTGCCAGCAGGGGGGTTGTGAACTATGGCTACACCTTC
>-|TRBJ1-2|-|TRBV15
CATSRELTNYGYTF
TGTGCCACCAGCAGAGAACTAACTAACTATGGCTACACCTTC
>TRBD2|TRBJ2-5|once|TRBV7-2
CASSLNRGGETQYF
TGTGCCAGCAGCTTAAACCGGGGGGGAGAGACCCAGTACTTC
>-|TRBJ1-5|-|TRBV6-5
CASSSGPWNQPQHF
TGTGCCAGCAGTTCCGGTCCTTGGAATCAGCCCCAGCATTTT
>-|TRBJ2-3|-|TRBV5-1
CASSLVAIPGTDTQYF
TGCGCCAGCAGCTTGGTAGCGATTCCTGGCACAGATACGCAGTATTTT
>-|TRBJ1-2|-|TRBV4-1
CASSQVQGNYGYTF
TGCGCCAGCAGCCAAGTACAGGGTAACTATGGCTACACCTTC
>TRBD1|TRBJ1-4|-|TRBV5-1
CASSLAGTENEKLFF
TGCGCCAGCAGCTTGGCTGGGACAGAGAATGAAAAACTGTTTTTT
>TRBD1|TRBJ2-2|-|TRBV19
CASTSDRDSTGELFF
TGTGCCAGTACCTCGGACAGGGATTCCACCGGGGAGCTGTTTTTT
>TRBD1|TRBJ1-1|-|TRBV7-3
CASSLKDRKSLEAFF
TGTGCCAGCAGCTTAAAGGACAGGAAGTCCCTTGAAGCTTTCTTT
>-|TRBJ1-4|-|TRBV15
CATSKNEKLFF
TGTGCCACCAGCAAGAATGAAAAACTGTTTTTT
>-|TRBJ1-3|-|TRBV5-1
CASSLVGNTIYF
TGCGCCAGCAGCTTGGTCGGAAACACCATATATTTT